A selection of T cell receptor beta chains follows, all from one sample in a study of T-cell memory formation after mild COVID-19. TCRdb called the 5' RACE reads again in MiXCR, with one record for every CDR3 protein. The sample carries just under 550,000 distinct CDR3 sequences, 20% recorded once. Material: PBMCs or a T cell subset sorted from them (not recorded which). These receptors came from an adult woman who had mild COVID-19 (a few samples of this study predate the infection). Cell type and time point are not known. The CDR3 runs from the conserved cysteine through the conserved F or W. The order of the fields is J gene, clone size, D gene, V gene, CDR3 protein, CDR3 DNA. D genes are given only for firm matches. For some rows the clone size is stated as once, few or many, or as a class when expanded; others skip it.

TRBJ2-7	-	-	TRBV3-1	CASSHRDFEQYF	TGTGCCAGCAGCCATCGGGACTTCGAGCAGTACTTC
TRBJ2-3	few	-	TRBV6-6	CASTNRAGTGDTQYF	TGTGCCAGCACCAACAGGGCGGGGACGGGAGATACGCAGTATTTT
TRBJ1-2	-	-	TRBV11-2	CASSLNIRAGYTF	TGTGCCAGCAGCTTAAACATCAGGGCCGGCTACACCTTC
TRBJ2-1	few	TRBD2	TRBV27	CASSLLAGGPWNEQFF	TGTGCCAGCAGTTTGTTAGCGGGGGGGCCCTGGAATGAGCAGTTCTTC
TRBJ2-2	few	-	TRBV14	CASSQDQYRVTNTGELFF	TGTGCCAGCAGCCAAGATCAGTACCGGGTAACGAACACCGGGGAGCTGTTTTTT
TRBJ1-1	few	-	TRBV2	CASRLGPTNTEAFF	TGTGCCAGCAGACTGGGACCAACGAACACTGAAGCTTTCTTT
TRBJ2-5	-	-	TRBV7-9	CASSFGGLGSSETQYF	TGTGCCAGCAGCTTTGGTGGGCTCGGGTCTTCGGAGACCCAGTACTTC
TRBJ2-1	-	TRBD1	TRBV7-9	CASSLPPGQVIDEQFF	TGTGCCAGCAGCTTGCCCCCCGGACAGGTTATCGATGAGCAGTTCTTC
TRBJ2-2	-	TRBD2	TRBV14	CASSQDPRLAAAGELFF	TGTGCCAGCAGCCAAGATCCGCGACTAGCGGCAGCCGGGGAGCTGTTTTTT
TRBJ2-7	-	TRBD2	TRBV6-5	CASSPLLPSGRNGEQYF	TGTGCCAGCAGTCCCCTGCTCCCTAGCGGGAGGAACGGAGAGCAGTACTTC
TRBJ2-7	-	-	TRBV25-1	CASSERSGGEQYF	TGTGCCAGCAGTGAACGCAGCGGTGGGGAGCAGTACTTC
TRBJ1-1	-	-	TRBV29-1	CSARQPSNTEAFF	TGCAGCGCCCGACAGCCGTCGAACACTGAAGCTTTCTTT
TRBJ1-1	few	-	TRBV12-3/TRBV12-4	CASSFSWRETEAFF	TGTGCCAGCAGTTTTAGTTGGCGTGAGACTGAAGCTTTCTTT
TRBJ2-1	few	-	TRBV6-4	CASSDRPRDEQFF	TGTGCCAGCAGTGACCGCCCCCGGGATGAGCAGTTCTTC
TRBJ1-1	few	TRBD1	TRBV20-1	CSAGGGGQKRAFF	TGCAGTGCTGGGGGCGGGGGACAGAAGAGGGCTTTCTTT
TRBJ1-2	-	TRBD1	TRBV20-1	CSARDPGTGVYGYTF	TGCAGTGCTAGAGATCCCGGGACAGGGGTTTATGGCTACACCTTC
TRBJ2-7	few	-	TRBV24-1	CATSDPGHKNEQYF	TGTGCCACCAGTGATCCCGGGCACAAGAATGAGCAGTACTTC
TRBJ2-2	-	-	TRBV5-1	CASIREPPNTGELFF	TGCGCCAGCATAAGGGAGCCCCCGAACACCGGGGAGCTGTTTTTT
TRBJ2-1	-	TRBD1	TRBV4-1	CASSQGQGTNNEQFF	TGCGCCAGCAGCCAAGGACAGGGGACCAACAATGAGCAGTTCTTC
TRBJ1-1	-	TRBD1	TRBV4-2	CASSQPPGQLNSGTEAFF	TGTGCCAGCAGCCAACCACCGGGACAGCTTAACAGTGGCACTGAAGCTTTCTTT
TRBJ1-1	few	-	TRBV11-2	CASSPHPQILYTEAFF	TGTGCCAGCAGCCCCCACCCGCAGATTCTCTACACTGAAGCTTTCTTT
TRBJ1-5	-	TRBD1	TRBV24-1	CATSDSQQGQPQHF	TGTGCCACCAGTGATTCCCAACAGGGGCAGCCCCAGCATTTT
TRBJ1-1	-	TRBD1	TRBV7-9	CASSSRQGAANTEAFF	TGTGCCAGCAGTTCTAGACAGGGGGCGGCGAACACTGAAGCTTTCTTT
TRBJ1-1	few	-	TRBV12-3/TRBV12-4	CASSLRRLNTEAFF	TGTGCCAGCAGTTTGCGTCGTCTGAACACTGAAGCTTTCTTT
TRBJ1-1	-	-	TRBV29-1	CSVGEPHNTEAFF	TGCAGCGTTGGGGAACCACATAACACTGAAGCTTTCTTT
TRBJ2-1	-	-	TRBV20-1	CSARVGRQFF	TGCAGTGCTAGAGTTGGCAGGCAGTTCTTC
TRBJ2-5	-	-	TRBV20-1	CSARDLASQETQYF	TGCAGTGCTAGAGATTTGGCTAGCCAAGAGACCCAGTACTTC
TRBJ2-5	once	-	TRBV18	CASSPVWAGESQETQYF	TGTGCCAGCTCACCAGTCTGGGCAGGGGAGTCTCAAGAGACCCAGTACTTC
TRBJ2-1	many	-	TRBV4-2	CASSLNNEQFF	TGTGCCAGCAGCCTCAACAATGAGCAGTTCTTC
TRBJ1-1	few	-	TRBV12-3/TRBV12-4	CASSLIRESTEAFF	TGTGCCAGCAGTCTAATCAGGGAGTCCACTGAAGCTTTCTTT
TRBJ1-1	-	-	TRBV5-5	CASSFSSWTNTEAFF	TGTGCCAGCAGCTTTTCGTCCTGGACGAACACTGAAGCTTTCTTT
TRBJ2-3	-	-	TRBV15	CATRATGGTDTQYF	TGTGCCACCAGAGCGACAGGCGGGACAGATACGCAGTATTTT
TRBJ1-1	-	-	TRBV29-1	CSVDIANTEAFF	TGCAGCGTTGATATCGCAAACACTGAAGCTTTCTTT
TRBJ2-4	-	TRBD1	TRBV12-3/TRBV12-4	CASSLGQGAKNIQYF	TGTGCCAGCAGTTTGGGACAGGGCGCCAAAAACATTCAGTACTTC
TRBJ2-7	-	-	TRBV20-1	CSAETGRRYEQYF	TGCAGTGCTGAAACCGGGCGGCGCTACGAGCAGTACTTC
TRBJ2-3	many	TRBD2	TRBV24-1	CATSDIRTSGITDTQYF	TGTGCCACCAGTGATATCCGGACTAGCGGGATCACAGATACGCAGTATTTT
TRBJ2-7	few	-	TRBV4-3	CASSQDHTYEQYF	TGCGCCAGCAGCCAAGATCACACCTACGAGCAGTACTTC
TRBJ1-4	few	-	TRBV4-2	CASSQTTATGRGEKLFF	TGTGCCAGCAGCCAAACAACAGCAACAGGACGCGGTGAAAAACTGTTTTTT
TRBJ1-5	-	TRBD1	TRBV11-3	CASSSGTGGQPQHF	TGTGCCAGCAGCTCCGGGACAGGGGGCCAGCCCCAGCATTTT
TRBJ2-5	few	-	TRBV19	CASSRAEETQYF	TGTGCCAGTAGTCGAGCGGAAGAGACCCAGTACTTC
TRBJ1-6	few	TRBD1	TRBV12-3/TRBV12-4	CASSSGGTGDNSPLHF	TGTGCCAGCAGTTCCGGGGGGACAGGAGATAATTCACCCCTCCACTTT
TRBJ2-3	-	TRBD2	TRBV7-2	CASTTGLAGVGTQYF	TGTGCCAGCACCACGGGACTAGCGGGAGTTGGGACGCAGTATTTT
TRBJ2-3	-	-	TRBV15	CATSRGYQGAHSTDTQYF	TGTGCCACCAGCCGGGGGTACCAGGGTGCCCACAGCACAGATACGCAGTATTTT
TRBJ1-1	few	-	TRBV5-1	CASSLAVDGYAEAFF	TGCGCCAGCAGCTTGGCCGTTGATGGGTATGCTGAAGCTTTCTTT
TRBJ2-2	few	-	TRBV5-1	CASSLKGNGELFF	TGCGCCAGCAGCTTGAAGGGAAACGGGGAGCTGTTTTTT
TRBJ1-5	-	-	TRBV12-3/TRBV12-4	CASSFGGFSNQPQHF	TGTGCCAGCAGTTTCGGCGGTTTTAGCAATCAGCCCCAGCATTTT
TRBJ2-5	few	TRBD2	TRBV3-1	CASSQDPGLPSQYF	TGTGCCAGCAGCCAAGACCCGGGACTACCGTCTCAGTACTTC
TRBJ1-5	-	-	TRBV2	CASGGGQPQHF	TGTGCCAGCGGCGGTGGCCAGCCCCAGCATTTT
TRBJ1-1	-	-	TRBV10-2	CASRQPPSEDTEAFF	TGCGCCAGCAGACAGCCACCCTCGGAGGACACTGAAGCTTTCTTT
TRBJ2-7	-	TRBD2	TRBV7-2	CASSPSGVLGEQYF	TGTGCCAGCAGCCCAAGCGGGGTCTTGGGGGAGCAGTACTTC
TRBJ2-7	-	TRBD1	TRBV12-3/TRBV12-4	CASSHGTGAYEQYF	TGTGCCAGCAGTCACGGGACAGGGGCCTACGAGCAGTACTTC
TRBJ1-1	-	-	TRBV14	CASSLVLGQAFF	TGTGCCAGCAGCCTCGTCCTTGGGCAAGCTTTCTTT
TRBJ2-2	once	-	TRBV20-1	CSARRLRGAGELFF	TGCAGTGCTAGACGTCTGAGGGGTGCCGGGGAGCTGTTTTTT
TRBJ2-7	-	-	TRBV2	CASSIQDYEQYF	TGTGCCAGCAGTATACAAGATTACGAGCAGTACTTC
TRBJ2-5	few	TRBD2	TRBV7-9	CASSLRGSPRGEETQYF	TGTGCCAGCAGCTTACGGGGCTCCCCTCGGGGGGAAGAGACCCAGTACTTC
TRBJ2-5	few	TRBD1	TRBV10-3	CATQTGVGETQYF	TGTGCCACTCAGACAGGGGTTGGGGAGACCCAGTACTTC
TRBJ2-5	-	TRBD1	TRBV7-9	CASSPRTGAFQETQYF	TGTGCCAGCAGCCCCCGGACAGGGGCCTTCCAAGAGACCCAGTACTTC
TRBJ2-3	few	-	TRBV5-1	CASSLRVIADTQYF	TGCGCCAGCAGCTTGCGGGTAATTGCAGATACGCAGTATTTT